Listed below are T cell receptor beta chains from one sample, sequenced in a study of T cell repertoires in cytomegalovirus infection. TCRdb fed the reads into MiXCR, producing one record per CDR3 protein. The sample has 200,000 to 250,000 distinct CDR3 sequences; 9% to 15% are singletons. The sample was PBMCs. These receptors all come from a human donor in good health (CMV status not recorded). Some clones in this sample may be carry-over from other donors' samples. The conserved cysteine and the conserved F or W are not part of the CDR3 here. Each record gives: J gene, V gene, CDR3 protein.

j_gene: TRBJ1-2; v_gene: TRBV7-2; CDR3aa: ASSLVPGTYGYT
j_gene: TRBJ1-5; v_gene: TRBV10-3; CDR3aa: AISADSRNQPQH
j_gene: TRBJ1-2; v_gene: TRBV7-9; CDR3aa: ASSPAGDGRGGYT
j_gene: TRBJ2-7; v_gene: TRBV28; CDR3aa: ASSLVASVEQY
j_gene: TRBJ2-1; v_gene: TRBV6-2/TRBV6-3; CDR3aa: ASSYSDRSREQF
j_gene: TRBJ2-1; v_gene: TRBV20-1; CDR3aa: SARSPPGQWYNEQF
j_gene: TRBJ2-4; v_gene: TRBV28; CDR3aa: ASSRDGRGPRDIQY
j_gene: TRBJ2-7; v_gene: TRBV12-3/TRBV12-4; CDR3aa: ASSLLAGSYEQY
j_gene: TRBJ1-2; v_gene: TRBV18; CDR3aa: ASSPNREADGYT
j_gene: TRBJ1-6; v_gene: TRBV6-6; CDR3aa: ASMLQRATNSPLH
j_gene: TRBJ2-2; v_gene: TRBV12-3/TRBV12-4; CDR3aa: ASSPRENTGELF
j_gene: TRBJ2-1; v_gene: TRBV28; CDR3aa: ASRPGLGYGSEQF
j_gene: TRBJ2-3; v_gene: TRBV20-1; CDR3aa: SAPRGALADTQY
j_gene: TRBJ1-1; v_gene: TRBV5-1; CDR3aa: ASSHGTGNTEAF
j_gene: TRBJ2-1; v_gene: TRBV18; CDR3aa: ASSSGGGLYNEQF
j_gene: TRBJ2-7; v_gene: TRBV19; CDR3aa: ASSIGGTSYEQY
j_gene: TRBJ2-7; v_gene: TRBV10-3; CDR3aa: ATADYEQY
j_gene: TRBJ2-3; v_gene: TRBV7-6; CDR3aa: ASSLSRGPTDTQY
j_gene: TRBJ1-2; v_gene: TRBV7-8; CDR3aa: ASSLAGQDGYT
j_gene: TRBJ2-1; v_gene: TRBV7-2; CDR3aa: ASSKYATGAFSYNEQF
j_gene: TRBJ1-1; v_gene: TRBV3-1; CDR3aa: ASSQARGQNTEAF
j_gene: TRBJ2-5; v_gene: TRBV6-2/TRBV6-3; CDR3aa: ASSAGETQY
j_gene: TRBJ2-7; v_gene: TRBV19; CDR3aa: ASSIRDGGNYEQY
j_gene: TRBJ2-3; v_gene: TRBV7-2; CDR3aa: ASSPPTGGGTDTQY
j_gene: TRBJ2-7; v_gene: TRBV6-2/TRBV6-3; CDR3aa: ASTRLGQGPYEQY
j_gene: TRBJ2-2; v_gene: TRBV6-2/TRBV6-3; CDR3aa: ASRQPGTGELF